Described below is a single TCR beta chain sequence and its context. Its antigen is still unknown. Assay: immunoSEQ multiplex PCR; the TCRdb copy retains only in-frame clones and omits some. The table records over 75,000 clones, roughly 85% of them present only once. The CDR3 runs 15 residues. Trimming removed 1 base from V and 4 bases from J; junction bases left unmatched: 5. Per germline, CDR1 GTSNPN and CDR2 SVGIG (reference sequence). This sample was included in a study of cytomegalovirus exposure and HLA in healthy donors. Study-level points and caveats: The classifier reportedly diagnosed cytomegalovirus status with high sensitivity and specificity. There were fewer than 200 TCR beta chains listed as cytomegalovirus-associated.

The TCR sequence derives from a man younger than 35 in good health and CMV-seropositive. J is TRBJ2-2 and V is TRBV30; 8 bases map to TRBD2. The sequenced sample consisted of PBMCs. This CDR3 is CAWSAGREATGELFF. The CDR3 nucleotides read TGTGCCTGGAGTGCGGGGCGGGAGGCCACCGGGGAGCTGTTTTTT.